These T cell receptor beta chains were read from a single sample in a study of T cells in Graves' hyperthyroidism and ophthalmopathy. TCRdb re-called the multiplex PCR reads with MiXCR, one entry per CDR3 protein. The sample has 350,000 to 400,000 distinct CDR3 sequences, about 18% seen once. Source material: blood. The receptors stem from a young man with Graves' ophthalmopathy. Each CDR3 is given with its conserved first and last residue.

>TRBV7-3|TRBJ2-1
CASSVSGGGDEQFF
>TRBV10-1|TRBJ1-2
CASTLIGRDGYTF
>TRBV6-1|TRBJ1-5
CASSTSGGNQPQHF
>TRBV7-3|TRBJ2-3
CASSPPWAGESDTQYF
>TRBV19|TRBJ1-2
CASSTRDRDYGYTF
>TRBV6-5|TRBJ2-7
CASSYARGGSGEQYF
>TRBV10-1|TRBJ2-7
CASSSGPENEQYF
>TRBV6-5|TRBJ1-6
CASSYFDPDSPLHF
>TRBV2|TRBJ1-4
CASQKGQQGRNEKLFF
>TRBV7-9|TRBJ2-5
CASSSQVETQYF
>TRBV6-1|TRBJ1-3
CASSSLLSGNTIYF
>TRBV6-6|TRBJ2-1
CASSYSKAGGLNEQFF
>TRBV7-2|TRBJ2-7
CASSPGPHEQYF
>TRBV2|TRBJ2-5
CASSDRGSYQETQYF
>TRBV9|TRBJ1-3
CASSGGKGLYNTIYF
>TRBV5-1|TRBJ2-7
CASSLAHGISYEQYF
>TRBV7-2|TRBJ1-1
CASSLGVSGTGRPEAFF
>TRBV28|TRBJ2-3
CASSFRGSLTDTQYF
>TRBV5-1|TRBJ2-5
CASSLNPTGQKETQYF
>TRBV6-5|TRBJ2-7
CASSYSISYEQYF
>TRBV3-1|TRBJ2-4
CASSHTPGTGRNIQYF
>TRBV10-1|TRBJ2-3
CASSRGGGWDTQYF
>TRBV11-2|TRBJ1-2
CASSFPRLLQGKDGYTF
>TRBV7-2|TRBJ2-4
CASSFTPTGEGGLDIQYF
>TRBV6-1|TRBJ1-1
CASNKIQSMNTEAFF
>TRBV6-2/TRBV6-3|TRBJ2-1
CASSYSGSEQFF
>TRBV20-1|TRBJ1-1
CSARQGNTEAFF
>TRBV14|TRBJ2-1
CASSQGVRQTRNEQFF
>TRBV7-2|TRBJ2-1
CASSIGGASYNEQFF
>TRBV10-3|TRBJ1-6
CAISEGGAYNSPLHF
>TRBV10-2|TRBJ1-5
CASSQSPGANQPQHF
>TRBV7-9|TRBJ2-5
CASSPPPPGSPETQYF
>TRBV5-8|TRBJ2-5
CASSDYSQETQYF
>TRBV27|TRBJ1-2
CASRRQGELANYGYTF
>TRBV27|TRBJ2-1
CASGSRDQRDEQFF
>TRBV3-1|TRBJ1-1
CASSQERTIQNTEAFF
>TRBV10-2|TRBJ1-2
CASSASQRGGVAGYTF
>TRBV20-1|TRBJ1-5
CSARDRQGDQPQHF
>TRBV29-1|TRBJ1-5
CSVEQIFNQPQHF
>TRBV7-3|TRBJ2-5
CASSETGTSGGIETQYF
>TRBV9|TRBJ1-5
CASSVAPNQPQHF